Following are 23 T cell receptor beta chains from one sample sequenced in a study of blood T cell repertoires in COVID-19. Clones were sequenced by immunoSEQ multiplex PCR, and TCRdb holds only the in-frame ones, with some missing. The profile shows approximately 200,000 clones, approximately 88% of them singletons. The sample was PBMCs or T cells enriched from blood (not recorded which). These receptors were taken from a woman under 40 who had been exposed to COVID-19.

CDR3: CASSAGQGAREKLFF. The CDR3 bases are TGTGCCAGCAGCGCCGGACAGGGGGCTCGAGAAAAACTGTTTTTT. The V call is TRBV7-9, the J call TRBJ1-4; 11 nucleotides agree with TRBD1. This CDR3 is 15 amino acids long. Trimming removed 5 bases from V and 8 bases from J; junction bases left unmatched: 7. Germline CDR1 and CDR2: SEHNR and FQNEAQ (reference sequence).

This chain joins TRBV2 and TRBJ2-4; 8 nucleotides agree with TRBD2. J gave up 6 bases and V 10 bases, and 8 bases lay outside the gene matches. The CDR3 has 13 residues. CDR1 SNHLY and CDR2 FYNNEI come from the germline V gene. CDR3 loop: CAKKSGRGNIQYF. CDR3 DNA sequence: TGTGCCAAAAAAAGCGGGAGAGGAAACATTCAGTACTTC.

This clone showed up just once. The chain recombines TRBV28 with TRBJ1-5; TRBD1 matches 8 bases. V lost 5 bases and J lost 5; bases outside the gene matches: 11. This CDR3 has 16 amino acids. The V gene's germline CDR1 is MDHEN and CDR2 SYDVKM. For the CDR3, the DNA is TGTGCCAGCAGTCCTCAGATCGGGACAGGTTATCAGCCCCAGCATTTT. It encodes CASSPQIGTGYQPQHF. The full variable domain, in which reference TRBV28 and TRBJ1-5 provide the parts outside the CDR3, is DVKVTQSSRYLVKRTGEKVFLECVQDMDHENMFWYRQDPGLGLRLIYFSYDVKMKEKGDIPEGYSVSREKKERFSLILESASTNQTSMYLCASSPQIGTGYQPQHFGDGTRLSIL.

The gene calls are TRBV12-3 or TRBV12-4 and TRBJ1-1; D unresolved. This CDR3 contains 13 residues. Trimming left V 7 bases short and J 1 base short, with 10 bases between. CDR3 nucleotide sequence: TGTGCCAGCATCCCCTCCTGGAACACTGAAGCTTTCTTT. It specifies CASIPSWNTEAFF.

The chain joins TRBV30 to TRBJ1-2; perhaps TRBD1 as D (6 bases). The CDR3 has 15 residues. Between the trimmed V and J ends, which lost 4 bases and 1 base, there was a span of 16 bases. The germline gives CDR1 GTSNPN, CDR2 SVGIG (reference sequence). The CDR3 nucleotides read TGTGCCTGGAATCTGGGTGGGGGCCTTAACTATGGCTACACCTTC. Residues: CAWNLGGGLNYGYTF.

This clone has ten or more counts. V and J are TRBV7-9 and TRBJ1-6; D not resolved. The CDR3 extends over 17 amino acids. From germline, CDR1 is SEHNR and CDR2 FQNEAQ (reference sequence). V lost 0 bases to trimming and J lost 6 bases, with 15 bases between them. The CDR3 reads CASSLADRGIGNSPLHF. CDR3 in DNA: TGTGCCAGCAGCTTAGCAGACCGGGGTATAGGTAATTCACCCCTCCACTTT.

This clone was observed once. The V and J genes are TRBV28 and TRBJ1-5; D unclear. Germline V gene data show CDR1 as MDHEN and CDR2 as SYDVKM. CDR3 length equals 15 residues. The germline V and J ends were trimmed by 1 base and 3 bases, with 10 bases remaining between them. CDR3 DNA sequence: TGTGCCAGCAGTTTATACGCGGAATCCAATCAGCCCCAGCATTTT. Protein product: CASSLYAESNQPQHF.

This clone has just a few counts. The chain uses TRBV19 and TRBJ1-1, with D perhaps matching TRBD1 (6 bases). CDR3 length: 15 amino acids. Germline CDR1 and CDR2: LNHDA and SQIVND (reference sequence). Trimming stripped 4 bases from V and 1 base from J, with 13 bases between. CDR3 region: CASSTNGQRNTEAFF. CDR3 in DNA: TGTGCCAGTAGTACTAATGGACAGAGGAACACTGAAGCTTTCTTT. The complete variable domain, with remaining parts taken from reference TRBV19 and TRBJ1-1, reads DGGITQSPKYLFRKEGQNVTLSCEQNLNHDAMYWYRQDPGQGLRLIYYSQIVNDFQKGDIAEGYSVSREKKESFPLTVTSAQKNPTAFYLCASSTNGQRNTEAFFGQGTRLTVV.

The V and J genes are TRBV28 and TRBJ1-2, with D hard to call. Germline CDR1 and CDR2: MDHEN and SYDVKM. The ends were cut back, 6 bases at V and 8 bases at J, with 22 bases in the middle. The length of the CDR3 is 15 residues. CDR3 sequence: CASRLDLTNPGGYTF. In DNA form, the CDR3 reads TGTGCCAGCAGACTCGACCTGACTAACCCCGGGGGCTACACCTTC.

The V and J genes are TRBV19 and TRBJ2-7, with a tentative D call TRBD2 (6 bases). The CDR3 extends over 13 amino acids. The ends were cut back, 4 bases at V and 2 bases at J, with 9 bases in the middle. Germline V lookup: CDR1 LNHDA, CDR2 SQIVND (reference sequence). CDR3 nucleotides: TGTGCCAGTAGTAGGGACTTAACCTACGAGCAGTACTTC. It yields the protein CASSRDLTYEQYF.

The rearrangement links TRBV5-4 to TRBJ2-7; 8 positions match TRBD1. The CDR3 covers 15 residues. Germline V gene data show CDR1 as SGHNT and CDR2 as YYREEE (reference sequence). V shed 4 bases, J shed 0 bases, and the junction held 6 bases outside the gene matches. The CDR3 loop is CASSVDRASSYEQYF. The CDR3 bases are TGTGCCAGCAGCGTGGACAGGGCGAGCTCCTACGAGCAGTACTTC.

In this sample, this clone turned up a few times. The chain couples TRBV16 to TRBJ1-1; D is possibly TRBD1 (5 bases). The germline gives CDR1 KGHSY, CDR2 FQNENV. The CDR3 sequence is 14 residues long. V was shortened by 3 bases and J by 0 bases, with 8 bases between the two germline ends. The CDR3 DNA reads TGTGCCAGCAGCCATGCCAGGGTGAACACTGAAGCTTTCTTT. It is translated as CASSHARVNTEAFF.

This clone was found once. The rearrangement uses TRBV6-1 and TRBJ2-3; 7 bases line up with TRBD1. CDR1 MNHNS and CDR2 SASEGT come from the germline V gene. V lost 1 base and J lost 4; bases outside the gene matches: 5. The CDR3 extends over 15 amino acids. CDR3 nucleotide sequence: TGTGCCAGCAGTGAAGTTATAGGGGGCGCAGATACGCAGTATTTT. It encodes CASSEVIGGADTQYF.

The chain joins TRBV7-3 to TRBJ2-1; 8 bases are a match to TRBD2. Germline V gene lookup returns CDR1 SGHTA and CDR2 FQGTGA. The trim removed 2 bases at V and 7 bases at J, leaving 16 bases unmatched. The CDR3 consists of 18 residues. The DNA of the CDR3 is TGTGCCAGCAGCTTAGGTGGGAACGTAGCGGGATGGGGTAATGAGCAGTTCTTC. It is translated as CASSLGGNVAGWGNEQFF.

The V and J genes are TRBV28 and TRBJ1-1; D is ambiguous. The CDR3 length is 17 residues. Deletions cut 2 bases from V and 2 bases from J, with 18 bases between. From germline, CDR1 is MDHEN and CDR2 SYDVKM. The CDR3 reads CASSLVRVPLRNTEAFF. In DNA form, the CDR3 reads TGTGCCAGCAGTTTAGTCCGGGTTCCCCTACGAAACACTGAAGCTTTCTTT.

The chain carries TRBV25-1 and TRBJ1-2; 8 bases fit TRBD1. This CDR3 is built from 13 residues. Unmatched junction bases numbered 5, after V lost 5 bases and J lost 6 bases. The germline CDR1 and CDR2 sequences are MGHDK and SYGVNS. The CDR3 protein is CASSRQGFDGYTF. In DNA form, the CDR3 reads TGTGCCAGCAGTCGACAGGGGTTTGATGGCTACACCTTC.

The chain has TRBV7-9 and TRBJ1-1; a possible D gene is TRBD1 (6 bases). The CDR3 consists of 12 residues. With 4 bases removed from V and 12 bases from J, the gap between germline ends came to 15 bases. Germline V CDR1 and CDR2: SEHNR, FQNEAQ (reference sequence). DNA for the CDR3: TGTGCCAGCAGCTCCGGACAGTTGAGATCTTTCTTT. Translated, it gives CASSSGQLRSFF.

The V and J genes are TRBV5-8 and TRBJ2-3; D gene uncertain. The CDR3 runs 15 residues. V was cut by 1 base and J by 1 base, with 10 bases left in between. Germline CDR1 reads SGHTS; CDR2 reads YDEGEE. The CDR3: CASSLFGGGTDTQYF. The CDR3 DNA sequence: TGTGCCAGCAGCTTGTTTGGCGGAGGCACAGATACGCAGTATTTT.

The CDR3 DNA reads as TGTGCCAGCAGTTTATCCCCAGGGGGCTTCACTGAAGCTTTCTTT. Translating it yields CASSLSPGGFTEAFF. V and J are TRBV27 and TRBJ1-1, with TRBD1 matching over 8 bases. CDR1 MNHEY and CDR2 SMNVEV come from the germline V gene (reference sequence). The CDR3 runs to 15 residues. The V gene end was trimmed by 0 bases and the J gene end by 4 bases; junction bases not matched to a gene: 4.

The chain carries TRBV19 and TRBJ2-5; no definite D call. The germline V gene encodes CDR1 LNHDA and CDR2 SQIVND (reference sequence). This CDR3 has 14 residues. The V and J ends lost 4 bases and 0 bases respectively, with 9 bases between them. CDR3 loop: CASSRYDNQETQYF. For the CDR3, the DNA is TGTGCCAGTAGTAGGTACGACAACCAAGAGACCCAGTACTTC.

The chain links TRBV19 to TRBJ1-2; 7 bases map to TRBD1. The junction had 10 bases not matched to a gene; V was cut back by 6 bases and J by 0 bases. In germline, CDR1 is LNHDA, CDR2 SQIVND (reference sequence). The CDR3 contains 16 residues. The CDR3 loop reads CASSPSSGTANYGYTF. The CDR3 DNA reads TGTGCCAGTAGCCCTTCATCCGGGACAGCTAACTATGGCTACACCTTC.

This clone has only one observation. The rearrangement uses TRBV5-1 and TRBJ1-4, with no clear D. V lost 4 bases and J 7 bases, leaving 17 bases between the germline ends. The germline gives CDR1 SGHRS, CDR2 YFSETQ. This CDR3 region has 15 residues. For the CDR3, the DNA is TGCGCCAGCAGCCCTCCGGGTCATCGAGGTGAAAAACTGTTTTTT. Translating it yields CASSPPGHRGEKLFF.

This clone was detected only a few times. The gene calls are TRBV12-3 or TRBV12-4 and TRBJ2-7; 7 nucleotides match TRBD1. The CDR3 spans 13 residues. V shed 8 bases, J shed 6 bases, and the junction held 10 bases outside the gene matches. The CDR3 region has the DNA TGTGCCAGCTCCCCGACAGGGTTCCTCGAGCAGTACTTC. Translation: CASSPTGFLEQYF.